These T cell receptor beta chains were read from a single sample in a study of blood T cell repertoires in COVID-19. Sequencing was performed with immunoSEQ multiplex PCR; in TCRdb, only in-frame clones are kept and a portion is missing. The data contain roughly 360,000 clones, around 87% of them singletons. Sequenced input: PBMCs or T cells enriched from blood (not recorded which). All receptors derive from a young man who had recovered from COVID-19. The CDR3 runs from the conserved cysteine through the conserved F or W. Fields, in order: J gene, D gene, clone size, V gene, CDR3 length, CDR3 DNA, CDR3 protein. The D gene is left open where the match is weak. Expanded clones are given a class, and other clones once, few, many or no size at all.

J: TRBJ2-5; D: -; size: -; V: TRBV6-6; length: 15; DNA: TGTGCCAGCAGTTACTGGGCCAGAAACCAAGAGACCCAGTACTTC; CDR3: CASSYWARNQETQYF
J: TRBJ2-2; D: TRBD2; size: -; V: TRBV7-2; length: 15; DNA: TGTGCCAGCAGCCAGCGGGGGGGCCGCACCGGGGAGCTGTTTTTT; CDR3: CASSQRGGRTGELFF
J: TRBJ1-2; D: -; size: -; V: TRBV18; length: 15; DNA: TGTGCCAGCTCACCCGCCGGGTCACAGGGCCCTGGCTACACCTTC; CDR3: CASSPAGSQGPGYTF
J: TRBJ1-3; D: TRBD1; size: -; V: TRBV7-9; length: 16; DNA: TGTGCCAGCAGCCAAGGGACAGGGGCAGCTGGAAACACCATATATTTT; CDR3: CASSQGTGAAGNTIYF
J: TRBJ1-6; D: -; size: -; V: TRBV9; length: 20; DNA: TGTGCCAGCAGCGTATCTTTGGGTCTCCCAGGTGGGGCTAATGCTTCACCCCTCCACTTT; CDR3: CASSVSLGLPGGANASPLHF
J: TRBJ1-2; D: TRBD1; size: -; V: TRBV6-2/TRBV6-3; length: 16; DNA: TGTGCCAGCAGCTCTCGACAGGGGGTAGGAAACTATGGCTACACCTTC; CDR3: CASSSRQGVGNYGYTF
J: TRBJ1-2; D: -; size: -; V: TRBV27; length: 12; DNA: TGTGCCAGCAGTTCCCCGGGGTATGGCTACACCTTC; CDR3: CASSSPGYGYTF
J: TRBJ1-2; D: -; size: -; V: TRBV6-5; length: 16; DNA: TGTGCCAGCAGTTACTCGGGGGGGCCCCTTAACTATGGCTACACCTTC; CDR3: CASSYSGGPLNYGYTF
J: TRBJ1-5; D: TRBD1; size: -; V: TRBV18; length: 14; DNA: TGTGCCAGCTCGCCGGACAGGGACAATAAGCCCCAGCATTTT; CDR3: CASSPDRDNKPQHF
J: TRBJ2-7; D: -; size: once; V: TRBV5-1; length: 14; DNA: TGCGCCAGCAGCCACGGGGGACCGCTTTTGGAGCAGTACTTC; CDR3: CASSHGGPLLEQYF
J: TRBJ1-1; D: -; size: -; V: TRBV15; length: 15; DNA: TGTGCCACCAGCAGAGCTTTACAGGGAAACTCTGAAGCTTTCTTT; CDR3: CATSRALQGNSEAFF
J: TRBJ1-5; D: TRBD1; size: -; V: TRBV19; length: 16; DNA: TGTGCCAGTAGCAGGACAGGGGTGGAAGGCAATCAGCCCCAGCATTTT; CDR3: CASSRTGVEGNQPQHF
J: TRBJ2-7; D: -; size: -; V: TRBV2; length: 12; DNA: TGTGCCAGCCGGGAGTTGCACTACGAGCAGTACTTC; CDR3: CASRELHYEQYF
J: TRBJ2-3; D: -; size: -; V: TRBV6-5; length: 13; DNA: TGTGCCAGCAGTTACGTAGCTGCAGATACGCAGTATTTT; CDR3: CASSYVAADTQYF
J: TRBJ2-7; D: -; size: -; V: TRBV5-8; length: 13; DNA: TGTGCCAGCAGCAACCGACAGTCCTACGAGCAGTACTTC; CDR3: CASSNRQSYEQYF
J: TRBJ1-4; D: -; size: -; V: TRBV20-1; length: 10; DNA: TGCAGTGCCTTCAATGAAAAACTGTTTTTT; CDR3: CSAFNEKLFF
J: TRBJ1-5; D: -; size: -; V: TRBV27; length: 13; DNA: TGTGCCAGCAGTTTTACACAGAATCAGCCCCAGCATTTT; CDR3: CASSFTQNQPQHF